The entry that follows covers one T cell receptor beta chain sequence. Germline CDR1 and CDR2: SEHNR and FQNEAQ (reference sequence). The CDR3 totals 14 residues. V lost 4 bases, J lost 3 bases, and 12 bases lay in between. The data were obtained in a study of T cell changes during pregnancy in multiple sclerosis. Sequencing used immunoSEQ multiplex PCR; TCRdb keeps in-frame clones, though not all of them. The table includes about 56,000 clones, around 90% detected once. This clonotype was obtained from a female donor with multiple sclerosis, enrolled in a pregnancy study. This chain connects TRBV7-9 to TRBJ1-1, with no clear D. Here the sequenced sample was CD4+ T cells from peripheral blood mononuclear cells, taken in the second trimester of pregnancy. The CDR3 region has the DNA TGTGCCAGCAGCTCGTCCGGGAGGGACACTGAAGCTTTCTTT. Translating gives CASSSSGRDTEAFF.